The 4 T cell receptor beta chains below were found in one sample sequenced in a study of T cells in Graves' hyperthyroidism and ophthalmopathy. It was RNA transcripts that yielded the amplified TCR beta CDR3 regions. Initially, a first-round RT-PCR of the TCR CDR3 employed the HTBI primer set. TCRdb ran MiXCR on the multiplex PCR reads and lists one entry per CDR3 protein. The data hold 600,000 or so distinct CDR3 sequences, with more than 45% observed a single time. Specimen: peripheral blood or thyroid tissue (not recorded which). Receptors originate from a woman aged 18-29 years with Graves' hyperthyroidism.

The chain combines TRBV20-1 with TRBJ2-5, with 9 bases matching TRBD2. Looked up from germline, CDR1 is DFQATT and CDR2 is SNEGSKA (reference sequence). V shed 1 base, J shed 7 bases, and the junction held 10 bases outside the gene matches. The CDR3 loop spans 15 amino acids. The chain's CDR3 is CSARGSGSTWGTQYF. The CDR3 nucleotides read TGCAGTGCTAGAGGTAGCGGGAGTACCTGGGGGACCCAGTACTTC.

The gene calls are TRBV29-1 and TRBJ2-5, with 7 positions matching TRBD2. Germline CDR1 reads SQVTM; CDR2 reads ANQGSEA. This CDR3 comprises 15 residues. Trimming removed 5 bases from V and 2 bases from J; junction bases left unmatched: 11. The DNA for the CDR3 is TGCAGCGTTAAGGGTGGGGGGGACGGACAAGAGACCCAGTACTTC. Its translation: CSVKGGGDGQETQYF.

This clonotype was seen a handful of times. This chain uses TRBV19 with TRBJ1-5; D is perhaps TRBD1 (5 bases). The V gene's germline CDR1 is LNHDA and CDR2 SQIVND (reference sequence). Between the trimmed V and J ends, which lost 3 bases and 0 bases, there was a span of 9 bases. The CDR3 is 15 residues long. The CDR3 nucleotides read TGTGCCAGTAGTATCGTAGGGACTAGCAATCAGCCCCAGCATTTT. Translating it yields CASSIVGTSNQPQHF.

This chain uses TRBV7-6 with TRBJ2-5; a weak D match, TRBD1 (8 bases). Trimming cost V 8 bases and J 5 bases, with 15 bases left between them. This CDR3 spans 13 amino acids. Germline values: CDR1 SGHVS, CDR2 FNYEAQ. The CDR3 coding sequence is TGTGCCAGCTCGGGGGGACAGGAGGAGACCCAGTACTTC. This codes for CASSGGQEETQYF. Together with reference TRBV7-6 and TRBJ2-5, the CDR3 gives the full variable domain: GAGVSQSPRYKVTKRGQDVALRCDPISGHVSLYWYRQALGQGPEFLTYFNYEAQQDKSGLPNDRFSAERPEGSISTLTIQRTEQRDSAMYRCASSGGQEETQYFGPGTRLLVL.